The present entry profiles one TCR beta chain with its context. Its target is not known. One end of the junction is discordant with germline, which a read error may explain. The data are from a study of cytomegalovirus exposure and HLA in healthy donors. Study outcomes and limitations: There were under 200 TCR beta chains listed as cytomegalovirus-associated. Most of the TCR beta V segments (in an earlier analysis) were productive either about 87% or about 30% of the time.

The study ran its PCR with 60 Vbeta and 13 Jbeta primers. Sequencing was performed with immunoSEQ multiplex PCR; in TCRdb, only in-frame clones are kept and a portion is missing. In the table there are about 140,000 clones, 87% of which are singletons. The sample was PBMCs. This TCR came from a woman aged 25 to 45 in good health and CMV-seronegative.

In nucleotides, the CDR3 is TGTTCCAGCCTCCGCGGGGCCTCTAACTATGGCTACACCTTC. Protein product: CSSLRGASNYGYTF. V gene TRBV7-9 combines with J gene TRBJ1-2; TRBD1 is a possible D gene (5 bases). This CDR3 is built from 14 residues. The germline gives CDR1 SEHNR, CDR2 FQNEAQ (reference sequence).